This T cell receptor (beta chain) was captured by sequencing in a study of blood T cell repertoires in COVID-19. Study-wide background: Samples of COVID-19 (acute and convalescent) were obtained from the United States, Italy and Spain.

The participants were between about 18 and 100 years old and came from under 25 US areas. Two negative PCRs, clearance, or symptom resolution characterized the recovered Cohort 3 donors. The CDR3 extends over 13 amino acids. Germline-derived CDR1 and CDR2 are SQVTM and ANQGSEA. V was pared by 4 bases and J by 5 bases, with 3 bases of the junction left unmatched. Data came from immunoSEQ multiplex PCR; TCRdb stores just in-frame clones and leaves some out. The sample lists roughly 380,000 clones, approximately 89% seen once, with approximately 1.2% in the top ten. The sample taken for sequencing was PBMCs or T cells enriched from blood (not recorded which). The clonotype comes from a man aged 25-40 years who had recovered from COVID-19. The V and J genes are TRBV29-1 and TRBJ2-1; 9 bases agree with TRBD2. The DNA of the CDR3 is TGCAGCGTTGGAGCGGGGGGCCACAATGAGCAGTTCTTC. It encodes CSVGAGGHNEQFF.